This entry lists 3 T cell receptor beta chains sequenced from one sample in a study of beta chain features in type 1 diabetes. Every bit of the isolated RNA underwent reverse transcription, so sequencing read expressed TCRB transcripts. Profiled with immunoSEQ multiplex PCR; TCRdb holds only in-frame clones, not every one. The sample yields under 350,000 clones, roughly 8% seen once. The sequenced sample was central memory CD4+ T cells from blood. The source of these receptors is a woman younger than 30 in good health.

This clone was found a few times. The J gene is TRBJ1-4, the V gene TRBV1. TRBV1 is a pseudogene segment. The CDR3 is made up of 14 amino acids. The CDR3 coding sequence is TGCACCAGCAGCCAGGAGGCACCTAATGAAAAACTGTTTTTT. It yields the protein CTSSQEAPNEKLFF.

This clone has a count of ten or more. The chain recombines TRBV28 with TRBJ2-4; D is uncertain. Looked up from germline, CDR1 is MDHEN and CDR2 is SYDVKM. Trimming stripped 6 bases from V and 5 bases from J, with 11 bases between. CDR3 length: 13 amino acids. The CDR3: CASRDISQNIQYF. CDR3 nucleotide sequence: TGTGCCAGCAGAGACATTAGCCAAAACATTCAGTACTTC.

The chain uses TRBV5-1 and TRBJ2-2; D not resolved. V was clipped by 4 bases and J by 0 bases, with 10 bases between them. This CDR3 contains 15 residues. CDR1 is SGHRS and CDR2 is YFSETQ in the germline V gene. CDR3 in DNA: TGCGCCAGCAGCCCTTCTCCTACGAACACCGGGGAGCTGTTTTTT. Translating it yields CASSPSPTNTGELFF.